The 26 T cell receptor beta chains below were found in one sample sequenced in a study of T cell responses to AZD1222 COVID-19 vaccine. TCRdb's copy holds only in-frame clones and misses some; the assay was immunoSEQ multiplex PCR. Found here are about 150,000 clones, around 88% of them singletons; the top ten hold roughly 16%. Sample: peripheral blood, taken on day 0 of AZD1222 vaccination. These TCRs come from an adult in good health.

The gene calls are TRBV13 and TRBJ1-6; no reliable D call. The length of the CDR3 is 14 residues. V gave up 5 bases and J gave up 7 bases, with 12 bases separating them. CDR1 and CDR2 from the germline V gene are PRHDT and FYEKMQ (reference sequence). Here the CDR3 DNA reads TGTGCCAGCAGCATTCGTGGGTCAAATTCACCCCTCCACTTT. Translation gives CASSIRGSNSPLHF.

The chain has TRBV3-1 (or the pseudogene TRBV3-2) and TRBJ1-2; D unclear. The CDR3 sequence is 13 residues long. CDR1 and CDR2 from the germline V gene are LGHDT and YNNKEL (reference sequence). Trimming took off 3 bases at V and 8 bases at J, with 13 bases between the two ends. CDR3 amino acids: CASSHVQESGYTF. The CDR3 DNA follows: TGTGCCAGCAGCCACGTCCAGGAGTCCGGCTACACCTTC.

The rearrangement links TRBV25-1 to TRBJ1-3; TRBD1 matches 7 bases. The J segment lost 2 bases and the V segment lost 6 bases, leaving 4 bases of the junction unmatched. Looked up from germline, CDR1 is MGHDK and CDR2 is SYGVNS. This CDR3 is 14 amino acids long. CDR3 in amino acids: CASRQTGPGNTIYF. The CDR3 coding sequence is TGTGCCAGCAGGCAGACAGGGCCTGGAAACACCATATATTTT.

The chain carries TRBV21-1 and TRBJ1-5. TRBV21-1 is a pseudogene locus. This CDR3 is 11 amino acids long. This chain's CDR3 is CASTLCGAQHF. The CDR3 DNA reads TGTGCCAGCACCCTTTGCGGAGCCCAGCATTTT.

The chain uses TRBV5-4 and TRBJ2-3; 15 bases agree with TRBD2. The V and J ends lost 3 bases and 0 bases, in that order; junction bases with no gene match: 5. CDR1 and CDR2 (germline): SGHNT, YYREEE (reference sequence). This CDR3 is 18 amino acids long. CDR3 in DNA: TGTGCCAGCAGCTCGGGACTAGCGGGGGGCCCTAGCACAGATACGCAGTATTTT. It encodes CASSSGLAGGPSTDTQYF.

J is TRBJ2-5 and V is TRBV20-1; D might be TRBD1 or TRBD2, each matching 6 bases. The germline CDR1 and CDR2 sequences are DFQATT and SNEGSKA (reference sequence). There are 11 residues in the CDR3. Between the trimmed V and J ends, which lost 7 bases and 5 bases, there was a span of 11 bases. DNA of the CDR3: TGCAGTGGGGGGGCTCGGGAGACCCAGTACTTC. This encodes CSGGARETQYF.

The J gene is TRBJ2-5, the V gene TRBV3-1 (or the pseudogene TRBV3-2); D may be TRBD2 (6 bases). Germline CDR1 reads LGHDT; CDR2 reads YNNKEL (reference sequence). The germline V and J ends were trimmed by 3 bases and 5 bases, with 13 bases remaining between them. This CDR3 region has 14 residues. As DNA, the CDR3 is TGTGCCAGCAGCCAGACTAGTGGGGGGGAGACCCAGTACTTC. The encoded protein is CASSQTSGGETQYF.

This chain links TRBV29-1 with TRBJ2-7; 10 bases fit TRBD1. Germline V gives CDR1 SQVTM, CDR2 ANQGSEA. Trimming cost V 6 bases and J 6 bases; bases outside gene matches: 2. The CDR3 contains 11 residues. The CDR3 nucleotides read TGCAGCGTCGGGGACAGGGGCGAGCAGTACTTC. Protein sequence: CSVGDRGEQYF.

The V and J genes are TRBV24-1 and TRBJ2-7, with 9 bases fitting TRBD1. The CDR3 is 16 residues long. V shed 2 bases and J 3 bases; nucleotides not matched to a gene: 7. CDR1 KGHDR and CDR2 SFDVKD come from the germline V gene. The CDR3 bases are TGTGCCACCAGTGATTCGGGGACAGGGAAGTTCTACGAGCAGTACTTC. It specifies CATSDSGTGKFYEQYF.

This sequence joins TRBV19 and TRBJ1-2; D gene uncertain. The CDR3 length is 15 residues. V was pared by 3 bases and J by 8 bases, with 19 bases between. Germline V CDR1 and CDR2: LNHDA, SQIVND (reference sequence). The CDR3 DNA follows: TGTGCCAGTAGTATTTCGGGATGGCAAGAGCGGGGCTACACCTTC. Amino acid sequence: CASSISGWQERGYTF. The entire variable domain, with the rest obtained from reference TRBV19 and TRBJ1-2, is as follows: DGGITQSPKYLFRKEGQNVTLSCEQNLNHDAMYWYRQDPGQGLRLIYYSQIVNDFQKGDIAEGYSVSREKKESFPLTVTSAQKNPTAFYLCASSISGWQERGYTFGSGTRLTVV.

This rearrangement joins TRBV11-2 to TRBJ1-1; D is unclear. The CDR3 is 13 amino acids. V lost 0 bases and J 1 base, leaving 3 bases between the germline ends. CDR1 is SGHAT and CDR2 is FQNNGV in the germline V gene. The CDR3 reads CASSLDRNTEAFF. The CDR3 DNA is TGTGCCAGCAGCTTAGATAGGAACACTGAAGCTTTCTTT. Complete variable domain (other parts from reference TRBV11-2 and TRBJ1-1): EAGVAQSPRYKIIEKRQSVAFWCNPISGHATLYWYQQILGQGPKLLIQFQNNGVVDDSQLPKDRFSAERLKGVDSTLKIQPAKLEDSAVYLCASSLDRNTEAFFGQGTRLTVV.

V is TRBV19 and J is TRBJ1-5; 9 bases fit TRBD1. CDR3 length: 14 residues. V lost 7 bases, J lost 7 bases, and 8 bases stayed unmatched. The V gene's germline CDR1 is LNHDA and CDR2 SQIVND (reference sequence). CDR3 nucleotides: TGTGCCAGTATGGGGACAGGGCGGAGCCAGCCCCAGCATTTT. It yields the protein CASMGTGRSQPQHF.

This clone was recorded a few times. The DNA of the CDR3 is TGTGCCAGCAGCTTAGGGGGCAGGGTAGGTTATGAGCAGTTCTTC. Translated: CASSLGGRVGYEQFF. The gene calls are TRBV7-2 and TRBJ2-1; D is possibly TRBD1 (5 bases). The ends were cut back, 1 base at V and 8 bases at J, with 15 bases in the middle. The CDR3 length is 15 residues. Germline V gives CDR1 SGHTA, CDR2 FQGNSA.

This clone was seen a few times. The chain links TRBV11-3 to TRBJ2-1; 7 bases map to TRBD2. Germline-derived CDR1 and CDR2 are SGHNT and YENEEA. The CDR3 has 16 residues. Unmatched junction bases numbered 6, after V lost 3 bases and J lost 1 base. The CDR3 region has the DNA TGTGCCAGCAGCTTCGGGCGGGGGAGATCCTACAATGAGCAGTTCTTC. It encodes CASSFGRGRSYNEQFF.

This chain uses TRBV7-9 with TRBJ2-7, with 13 bases lining up with TRBD2. The trim removed 1 base at V and 0 bases at J, leaving 6 bases unmatched. The CDR3 spans 18 residues. Germline values: CDR1 SEHNR, CDR2 FQNEAQ (reference sequence). The CDR3 DNA sequence: TGTGCCAGCAGCTTAGGAGGGACTAGCGGGGTCAGCTCCTACGAGCAGTACTTC. Its translation is CASSLGGTSGVSSYEQYF.

Written as DNA, the CDR3 is TGTGCCAGCAGCTTAAGGCCAGGACCCTACGAGCAGTACTTC. As protein: CASSLRPGPYEQYF. The V and J genes are TRBV11-1 and TRBJ2-7; the D is unclear. The CDR3 is made up of 14 amino acids. Between the trimmed V and J ends, which lost 2 bases and 2 bases, there was a span of 10 bases. Germline values: CDR1 SGHAT, CDR2 FQDESV (reference sequence).

The chain employs TRBV30 and TRBJ1-6; 7 nucleotides line up with TRBD1. V trimming: 1 base; J trimming: 9 bases; junction bases outside the gene matches: 3. The germline CDR1 and CDR2 sequences are GTSNPN and SVGIG (reference sequence). The CDR3 extends over 13 amino acids. This CDR3 reads CAWSGQGVSPLHF. The CDR3 coding sequence is TGTGCCTGGAGTGGACAGGGAGTTTCACCCCTCCACTTT.

The chain recombines TRBV7-2 with TRBJ1-2; TRBD1 agrees at 10 bases. With V trimmed by 4 bases and J by 8 bases, 7 bases remained unmatched. The germline V gene has CDR1 SGHTA and CDR2 FQGNSA. The CDR3 has 14 amino acids. The CDR3 nucleotides read TGTGCCAGCAGCTCCGGGACAGGGGTGTCAGGCTACACCTTC. Translation: CASSSGTGVSGYTF.

The genes are TRBV6-2 or TRBV6-3 and TRBJ2-7; possibly TRBD1 for D (5 bases). The CDR3 is made up of 14 amino acids. CDR1 and CDR2 from the germline V gene are MNHEY and SVGEGT. V dropped 3 bases and J dropped 0 bases, with 9 bases sitting between them. CDR3 DNA: TGTGCCAGCAGTTATCTAGGGGACTCCTACGAGCAGTACTTC. This gives the protein CASSYLGDSYEQYF.

V gene TRBV28 combines with J gene TRBJ1-2; D not certain. The CDR3 spans 13 residues. CDR1 is MDHEN, CDR2 SYDVKM, per germline. V was clipped by 1 base and J by 4 bases, with 7 bases between them. In DNA, the CDR3 is TGTGCCAGCAGTTTATATGAGGGCTATGGCTACACCTTC. It encodes CASSLYEGYGYTF.

V and J are TRBV9 and TRBJ2-3, with D hard to call. Germline loops: CDR1 SGDLS, CDR2 YYNGEE. The V and J ends lost 6 bases and 3 bases respectively, with 11 bases between them. This CDR3 has 13 residues. CDR3 protein: CASKTLPTDTQYF. Written as DNA, the CDR3 is TGTGCCAGCAAGACTCTCCCGACAGATACGCAGTATTTT.

The chain joins TRBV28 to TRBJ1-3, with 9 bases identical to TRBD1. The ends lost 5 bases at V and 2 bases at J; junction bases unmatched: 7. Germline-derived CDR1 and CDR2 are MDHEN and SYDVKM. CDR3 size: 16 residues. CDR3 loop: CASSPPGQGTGNTIYF. The CDR3 region has the DNA TGTGCCAGCAGTCCCCCGGGACAGGGCACTGGAAACACCATATATTTT. Full variable domain (outside the CDR3, taken from reference TRBV28 and TRBJ1-3): DVKVTQSSRYLVKRTGEKVFLECVQDMDHENMFWYRQDPGLGLRLIYFSYDVKMKEKGDIPEGYSVSREKKERFSLILESASTNQTSMYLCASSPPGQGTGNTIYFGEGSWLTVV.

The chain is built from TRBV4-3 and TRBJ2-2, with 12 nucleotides matching TRBD2. V dropped 4 bases and J dropped 7; count of bases not matched to a gene: 10. Germline V gene sequence: CDR1 LGHNA, CDR2 YSLEER. CDR3 length: 17 residues. CDR3 DNA sequence: TGCGCCAGCAGCCCCTCTAGCGGGGGGGCTATCGGCGGGGAGCTGTTTTTT. It is translated as CASSPSSGGAIGGELFF.

The chain joins TRBV11-2 to TRBJ2-1; no reliable D call. From germline, CDR1 is SGHAT and CDR2 FQNNGV. CDR3 length: 12 amino acids. Trimming took 1 base from V and 9 from J, leaving 7 bases between them. The CDR3, as DNA: TGTGCCAGCAGCTTAGGGCGAGGTGAGCAGTTCTTC. Translation gives CASSLGRGEQFF.

J is TRBJ1-2 and V is TRBV28; no clear D. The CDR3 is made up of 14 amino acids. Deletions cut 5 bases from V and 4 bases from J, with 14 bases between. Looked up from germline, CDR1 is MDHEN and CDR2 is SYDVKM. CDR3 region: CASSATPVGYGYTF. CDR3 nucleotides: TGTGCCAGCAGTGCGACCCCAGTAGGCTATGGCTACACCTTC.

This clone was counted only a few times. This rearrangement joins TRBV7-9 to TRBJ2-7; TRBD2 aligns across 12 bases. Trimming removed 6 bases from V and 3 bases from J; junction bases left unmatched: 9. The CDR3 is 16 amino acids. Germline V gene data show CDR1 as SEHNR and CDR2 as FQNEAQ (reference sequence). DNA of the CDR3: TGTGCCAGCAGACTTGGACTAGCGGGGCCCCTCTACGAGCAGTACTTC. Amino acid sequence: CASRLGLAGPLYEQYF.